Below, 12 T cell receptor beta chains from the same sample are listed, as sequenced in a study of blood T cell repertoires in COVID-19. Repertoires were generated with immunoSEQ multiplex PCR, while TCRdb's copy carries only in-frame clones and drops some. The repertoire holds roughly 180,000 clones, with roughly 76% as singletons. The source material was peripheral blood. Receptors were obtained from a woman between 40 and 50 years old with COVID-19, enrolled during active disease.

This clone showed up just once. The V and J genes are TRBV7-8 and TRBJ1-1; TRBD1 agrees at 10 bases. V dropped 3 bases and J dropped 5; count of bases not matched to a gene: 18. CDR1 is SGHVS, CDR2 FQNEAQ, per germline. CDR3 length: 19 amino acids. CDR3 DNA: TGTGCCAGCAGCTTCCCCCCTTTGGACAGGGGGTGGGTAGGGACTGAAGCTTTCTTT. It specifies CASSFPPLDRGWVGTEAFF. Complete variable domain (other parts from reference TRBV7-8 and TRBJ1-1): GAGVSQSPRYKVAKRGQDVALRCDPISGHVSLFWYQQALGQGPEFLTYFQNEAQLDKSGLPSDRFFAERPEGSVSTLKIQRTQQEDSAVYLCASSFPPLDRGWVGTEAFFGQGTRLTVV.

This clone was picked up a small number of times. V usage is TRBV5-4 and J usage is TRBJ1-2, with a possible D match to TRBD1 (6 bases). Germline lookup yields CDR1 SGHNT and CDR2 YYREEE (reference sequence). V was shortened by 2 bases and J by 8 bases, with 16 bases between the two germline ends. The CDR3 length is 14 residues. CDR3: CASSFSRGDGGYTF. CDR3 in DNA: TGTGCCAGCAGCTTCAGCAGGGGAGATGGCGGCTACACCTTC.

V and J are TRBV11-2 and TRBJ2-3, with a possible D match to TRBD2 (6 bases). V lost 5 bases, J lost 6 bases, and 18 bases lay in between. There are 15 residues in the CDR3. Germline CDR1 and CDR2: SGHAT and FQNNGV. The CDR3 here is CASSRIASSADTQYF. The CDR3 nucleotides are TGTGCCAGCAGCCGAATAGCGTCTAGCGCCGATACGCAGTATTTT.

In this sample, this clone turned up a few times. The chain couples TRBV5-4 to TRBJ1-1; perhaps TRBD1 as D (5 bases). Germline CDR1 and CDR2: SGHNT and YYREEE (reference sequence). This CDR3 spans 16 amino acids. V gave up 7 bases and J gave up 3 bases, with 22 bases separating them. CDR3 region: CASRPETAEIDTEAFF. Written as DNA, the CDR3 is TGTGCCAGCCGGCCAGAGACAGCCGAAATCGACACTGAAGCTTTCTTT.

This clone was counted once. This chain joins TRBV4-1 and TRBJ1-1; D is perhaps TRBD1 (5 bases). Germline V gene sequence: CDR1 MGHRA, CDR2 YSYEKL. Trimming cost V 4 bases and J 0 bases, with 12 bases left between them. The CDR3 has 15 residues. CDR3 protein: CASSPRVTLNTEAFF. CDR3 bases: TGCGCCAGCAGCCCCAGGGTGACTCTGAACACTGAAGCTTTCTTT.

J is TRBJ2-1 and V is TRBV11-2, with D tentatively TRBD1 (6 bases). Germline V gene lookup returns CDR1 SGHAT and CDR2 FQNNGV. This CDR3 has 16 residues. Trimming stripped 5 bases from V and 6 bases from J, with 20 bases between. Here the CDR3 DNA reads TGTGCCAGCAGCCCAGTGCAGGGGCGCAAGGGCAATGAGCAGTTCTTC. Translation: CASSPVQGRKGNEQFF.

This clone was detected a few times. J is TRBJ1-3 and V is TRBV6-1; D possibly corresponds to TRBD1 (6 bases). V lost 1 base, J lost 9 bases, and 13 bases lay in between. CDR1 and CDR2 (germline): MNHNS, SASEGT. This CDR3 spans 14 amino acids. The CDR3 nucleotides read TGTGCCAGCAGTGAAGGGCAGGCCAGGGGCACCATATATTTT. Translating it yields CASSEGQARGTIYF.

The J gene is TRBJ1-4, the V gene TRBV19; 8 nucleotides line up with TRBD1. Germline CDR1 is LNHDA and CDR2 is SQIVND (reference sequence). This CDR3 comprises 16 residues. V shed 5 bases and J 4 bases; nucleotides not matched to a gene: 9. CDR3 region: CASSQRTGKYNEKLFF. CDR3 DNA sequence: TGTGCCAGTAGTCAACGGACAGGGAAATATAATGAAAAACTGTTTTTT.

This clone was counted once. V and J are TRBV29-1 and TRBJ1-1, with no clear D. The CDR3 runs to 12 residues. The germline V and J ends were trimmed by 6 bases and 6 bases, with 14 bases remaining between them. CDR1 and CDR2 from the germline V gene are SQVTM and ANQGSEA. CDR3 bases: TGCAGCGTCCCGGGCGGGAGGGCTGAAGCTTTCTTT. As protein: CSVPGGRAEAFF.

CDR3 nucleotide sequence: TGTGCCAGCAACACGGGGAGTAGGAGGACAGATACGCAGTATTTT. This translates into CASNTGSRRTDTQYF. The V call is TRBV7-8, the J call TRBJ2-3, with D possibly TRBD2 on 5 matching bases. This CDR3 is 15 amino acids long. V was cut by 7 bases and J by 3 bases, with 17 bases left in between. Germline loops: CDR1 SGHVS, CDR2 FQNEAQ.

J is TRBJ1-1 and V is TRBV6-5; D not certain. The V and J ends lost 11 bases and 2 bases respectively, with 18 bases between them. The CDR3 length is 14 residues. CDR1 is MNHEY and CDR2 is SVGAGI in the germline V gene. The CDR3 reads CAGGLGTYNTEAFF. The CDR3 DNA follows: TGTGCCGGAGGGTTGGGCACCTATAACACTGAAGCTTTCTTT.

The chain couples TRBV10-3 to TRBJ2-7, with 7 positions matching TRBD1. Germline V gives CDR1 ENHRY, CDR2 SYGVKD. The CDR3 contains 13 residues. After removal of 4 bases from V and 7 bases from J, the junction contained 7 bases not matched to a gene. CDR3 sequence (DNA): TGTGCCATCAGTGGTACAGGGGTGGGGGAGCAGTACTTC. This encodes CAISGTGVGEQYF.